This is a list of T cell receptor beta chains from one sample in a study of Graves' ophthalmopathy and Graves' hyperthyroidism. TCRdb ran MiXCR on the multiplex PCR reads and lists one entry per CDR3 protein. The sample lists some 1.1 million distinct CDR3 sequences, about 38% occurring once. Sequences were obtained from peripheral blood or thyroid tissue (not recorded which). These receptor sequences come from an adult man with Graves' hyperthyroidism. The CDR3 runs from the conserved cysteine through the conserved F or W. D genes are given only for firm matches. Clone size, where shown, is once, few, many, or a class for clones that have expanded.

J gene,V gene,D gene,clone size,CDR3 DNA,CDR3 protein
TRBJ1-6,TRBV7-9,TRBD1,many,TGTGCCAGCAGCATTGCCGGGACAGACTATTCACCCCTCCACTTT,CASSIAGTDYSPLHF
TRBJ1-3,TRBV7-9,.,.,TGTGCCACCTCTTCGGGGGCGGGAAACACCATATATTTT,CATSSGAGNTIYF
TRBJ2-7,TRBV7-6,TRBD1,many,TGTGCCAGCAGCAAGACAGGGCGCAACGAGCAGTACTTC,CASSKTGRNEQYF
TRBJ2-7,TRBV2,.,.,TGTGCCATCAGACCGGGACCGACTTTCTACGAGCAGTACTTC,CAIRPGPTFYEQYF
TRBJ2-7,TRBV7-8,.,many,TGTGCCAGCAGCTATACACCGGCCGGTCATCCCGGGCAGTACTTC,CASSYTPAGHPGQYF
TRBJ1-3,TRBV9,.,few,TGTGCCAGCAGCCCAGGGACTTACTCTGGAAACACCATATATTTT,CASSPGTYSGNTIYF
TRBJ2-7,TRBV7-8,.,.,TGTGCCAGCAGCCCGCATAGCTACGAGCAGTACTTC,CASSPHSYEQYF
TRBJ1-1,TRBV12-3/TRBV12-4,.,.,TGTGCCAGCAGTGAAGTAGTCAGGCAACGGGCTGAAGCTTTCTTT,CASSEVVRQRAEAFF
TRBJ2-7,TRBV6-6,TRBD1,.,TGTGCCAGCAGCGATTTCGGACAGGGAAGAACCTACGAGCAGTACTTC,CASSDFGQGRTYEQYF
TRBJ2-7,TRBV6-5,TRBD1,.,TGTGCCAGCAGGACCGGTCCGGGACAGGGCTACGAGCAGTACTTC,CASRTGPGQGYEQYF
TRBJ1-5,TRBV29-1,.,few,TGCAGCCCCTTGGGCGCGTCCAATCAGCCCCAGCATTTT,CSPLGASNQPQHF
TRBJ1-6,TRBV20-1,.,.,TGCAGTGCTAGAGATTTCGTCAGGTTTAAGTCCGGAGTCTCACCCCTCCACTTT,CSARDFVRFKSGVSPLHF
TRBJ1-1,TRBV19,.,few,TGTGCCAGTAGTATATCCTGGACACAAATGAACACTGAAGCTTTCTTT,CASSISWTQMNTEAFF
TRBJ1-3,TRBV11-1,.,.,TGTGCCAGCACGCGTGGGGTGGCTGGAAACACCATATATTTT,CASTRGVAGNTIYF
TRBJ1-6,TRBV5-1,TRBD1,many,TGCGCCAGCAGCTTACAGGGGCAAACTAATAATTCACCCCTCCACTTT,CASSLQGQTNNSPLHF